A single sample is the source of the 2 T cell receptor beta chains below, sequenced in a study of T cells in Graves' hyperthyroidism and ophthalmopathy. There were TCR beta CDR3 regions amplified from RNA transcripts. Researchers ran a first-round RT-PCR on the TCR CDR3 using the HTBI primer set. TCRdb independently ran MiXCR on the multiplex PCR reads; one entry per CDR3 protein. The sample lists nearly 750,000 distinct CDR3 sequences, roughly a third occurring once. The sample taken for sequencing was blood. Receptors were obtained from a woman in her forties with Graves' hyperthyroidism.

This clonotype was observed at least ten times. This chain connects TRBV20-1 to TRBJ2-5; maybe TRBD2 (6 bases). The V and J ends lost 7 bases and 3 bases respectively, with 9 bases between them. Germline V CDR1 and CDR2: DFQATT, SNEGSKA (reference sequence). The CDR3 is 11 residues long. As DNA, the CDR3 is TGCAGTGTATGGGGGGAAGAGACCCAGTACTTC. This codes for CSVWGEETQYF.

The DNA for the CDR3 is TGCGTCACAGGGGATAACTATGGCTACACCTTC. Translation: CVTGDNYGYTF. The chain uses TRBV20-1 and TRBJ1-2; TRBD1 matches at 7 bases. This CDR3 is 11 amino acids long. CDR1 and CDR2 (germline): DFQATT, SNEGSKA (reference sequence).